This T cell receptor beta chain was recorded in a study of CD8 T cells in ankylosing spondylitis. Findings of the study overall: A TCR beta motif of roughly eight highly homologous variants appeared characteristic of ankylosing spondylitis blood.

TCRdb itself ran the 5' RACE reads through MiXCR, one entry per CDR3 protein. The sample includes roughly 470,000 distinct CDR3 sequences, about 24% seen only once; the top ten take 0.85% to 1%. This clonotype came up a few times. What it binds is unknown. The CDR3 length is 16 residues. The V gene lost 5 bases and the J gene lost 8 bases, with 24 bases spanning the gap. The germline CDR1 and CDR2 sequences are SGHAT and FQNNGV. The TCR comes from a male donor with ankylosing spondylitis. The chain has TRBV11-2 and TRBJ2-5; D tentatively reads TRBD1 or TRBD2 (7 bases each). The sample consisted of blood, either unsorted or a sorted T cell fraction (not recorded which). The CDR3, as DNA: TGTGCCAGCAGCCCAGAGATCCAGGGGGGGGCAGATACCCAGTACTTC. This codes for CASSPEIQGGADTQYF.